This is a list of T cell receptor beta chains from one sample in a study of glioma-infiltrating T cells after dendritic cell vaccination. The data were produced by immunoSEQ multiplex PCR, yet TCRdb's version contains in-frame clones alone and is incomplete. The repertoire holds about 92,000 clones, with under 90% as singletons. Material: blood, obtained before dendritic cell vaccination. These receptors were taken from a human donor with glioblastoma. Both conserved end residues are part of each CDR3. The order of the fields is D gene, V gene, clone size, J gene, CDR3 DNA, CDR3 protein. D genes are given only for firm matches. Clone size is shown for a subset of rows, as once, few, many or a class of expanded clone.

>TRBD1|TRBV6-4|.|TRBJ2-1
TGTGCCAGCAGACGGGACAGGGCTTTAGATGAGCAGTTCTTC
CASRRDRALDEQFF
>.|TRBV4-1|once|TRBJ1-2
TGCGCCAGCAGCCACCCACCGGGATTTAACTATGGCTACACCTTC
CASSHPPGFNYGYTF
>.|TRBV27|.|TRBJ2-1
TGTGCCAGCAGACAAGCGGGTAGCTCCTACAATGAGCAGTTCTTC
CASRQAGSSYNEQFF
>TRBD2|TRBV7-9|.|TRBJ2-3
TGTGCCAGCAACGAGGGCCGTACTAGCGGGGGCTACACAGATACGCAGTATTTT
CASNEGRTSGGYTDTQYF
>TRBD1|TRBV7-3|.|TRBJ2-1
TGTGCCAGCAGCCCAGGGACAGGGGGCGATGAGCAGTTCTTC
CASSPGTGGDEQFF
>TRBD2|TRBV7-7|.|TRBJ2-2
TGTGCCAGCAGTCCGGGAGGGAGGACCGGGGAGCTGTTTTTT
CASSPGGRTGELFF
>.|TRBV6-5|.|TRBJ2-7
TGTGCCAGCAGTTTGGGCAGTCTCGCCTACGAGCAGTACTTC
CASSLGSLAYEQYF
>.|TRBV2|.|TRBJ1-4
TGTGCCAGCCGCGAGGGGGACGGATATAATGAAAAACTGTTTTTT
CASREGDGYNEKLFF
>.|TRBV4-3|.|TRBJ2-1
TGCGCCAGCAGCCAAGATTCGGGGAGCTCCTACAATGAGCAGTTCTTC
CASSQDSGSSYNEQFF
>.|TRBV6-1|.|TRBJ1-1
TGTGCCAGCAGTGAAGTTGGGGGGTCCGCTGAAGCTTTCTTT
CASSEVGGSAEAFF
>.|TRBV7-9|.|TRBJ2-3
TGTGCCAGCAGCTTCAGGGCGAGCACAGATACGCAGTATTTT
CASSFRASTDTQYF
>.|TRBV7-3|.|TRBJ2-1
TGTGCCAGCAGCACTGGACACTACAATGAGCAGTTCTTC
CASSTGHYNEQFF
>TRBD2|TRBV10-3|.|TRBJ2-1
TGTGCCATCACCCGGGGAGCGGGAGTCGATGAGCAGTTCTTC
CAITRGAGVDEQFF
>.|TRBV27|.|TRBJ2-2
TGTGCCAGCAGTTTATATCCGTTCACCGGGGAGCTGTTTTTT
CASSLYPFTGELFF
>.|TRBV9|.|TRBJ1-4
TGTGCCAGCAGCCAGACAGCAACTAATGAAAAACTGTTTTTT
CASSQTATNEKLFF
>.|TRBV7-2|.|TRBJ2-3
TGTGCCAGCAGCTTAGCCTTATTCTCAGATACGCAGTATTTT
CASSLALFSDTQYF
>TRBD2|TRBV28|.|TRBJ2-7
TGTGCCAGCAGTTTAAGACTAGCGGGAGTCTTCTCCTACGAGCAGTACTTC
CASSLRLAGVFSYEQYF
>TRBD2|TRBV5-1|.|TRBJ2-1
TGCGCCAGCAGCTTGGGACTAGCGGGAGGGAGAAATGAGCAGTTCTTC
CASSLGLAGGRNEQFF
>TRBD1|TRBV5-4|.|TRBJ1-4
TGTGCCAGCGCACCGGGACAGTCTAATGAAAAACTGTTTTTT
CASAPGQSNEKLFF
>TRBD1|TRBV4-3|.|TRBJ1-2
TGCGCCAGCAGCCCCGGGACAGCCCTGTACACCTTC
CASSPGTALYTF
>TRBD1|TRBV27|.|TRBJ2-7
TGTGCCAGCAGTTTTGGGGACAGGGGGGTCTACGAGCAGTACTTC
CASSFGDRGVYEQYF
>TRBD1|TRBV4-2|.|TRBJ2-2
TGTGCCAGCAGCCGGGGACAGGGGGCCGGGGAGCTGTTTTTT
CASSRGQGAGELFF
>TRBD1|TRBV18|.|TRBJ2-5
TGTGCCAGCTCGCGACAGGGGCCGGAGACCCAGTACTTC
CASSRQGPETQYF
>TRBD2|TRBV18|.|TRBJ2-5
TGTGCCAGCTCCCGGGGGGGCCTTCAAGAGACCCAGTACTTC
CASSRGGLQETQYF
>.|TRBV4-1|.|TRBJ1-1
TGCGCCAGCAGCCAAGGCCAGGGGTTTGGAGCTTTCTTT
CASSQGQGFGAFF
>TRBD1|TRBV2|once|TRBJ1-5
TGTGCCAGCAGTTCGACCGGGACAGGGGACAAATTTAGCAATCAGCCCCAGCATTTT
CASSSTGTGDKFSNQPQHF
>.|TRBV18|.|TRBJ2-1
TGTGCCAGCTCACCAAACGGAGGGATGGAGCAGTTCTTC
CASSPNGGMEQFF
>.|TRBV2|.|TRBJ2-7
TGTGCCAGCAGTAGGGGCCCCTCCTCCTACGAGCAGTACTTC
CASSRGPSSYEQYF
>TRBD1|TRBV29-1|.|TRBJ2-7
TGCAGCGCAATACGACAGGGGGCTCCCTACGAGCAGTACTTC
CSAIRQGAPYEQYF
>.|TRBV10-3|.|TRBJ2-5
TGTGCCATCAGTGATGAACTCACCCAAGAGACCCAGTACTTC
CAISDELTQETQYF
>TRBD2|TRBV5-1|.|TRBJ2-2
TGCGCCAGCAGCAACCCGGGCGGGAGGATCGGGGAGCTGTTTTTT
CASSNPGGRIGELFF
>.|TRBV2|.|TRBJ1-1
TGTGCCAGCAGTGAAACCAGGGGAAACACTGAAGCTTTCTTT
CASSETRGNTEAFF
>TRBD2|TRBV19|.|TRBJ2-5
TGTGCCAGTAGATTTAGCGGGGGGGCGCAAGAGACCCAGTACTTC
CASRFSGGAQETQYF
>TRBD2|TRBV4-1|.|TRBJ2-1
TGCGCCAGCAGCCTATTCTTGGCGGGAGGGCAGTACAATGAGCAGTTCTTC
CASSLFLAGGQYNEQFF
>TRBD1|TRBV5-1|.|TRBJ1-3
TGCGCCAGCAGCTTGCAGGGGGCGGCTGGAAACACCATATATTTT
CASSLQGAAGNTIYF